This T cell receptor beta chain was found in a study of T cell changes during pregnancy in multiple sclerosis. The repertoire was sequenced with immunoSEQ multiplex PCR; TCRdb's copy has only in-frame clones and lacks some. The repertoire has about 50,000 clones, roughly 90% of them found once; the top ten carry 0.35% to 0.4%. This CDR3 contains 17 residues. Germline V gives CDR1 SGHTA, CDR2 FQGTGA. V shed 5 bases and J 7 bases; nucleotides not matched to a gene: 12. The chain joins TRBV7-3 to TRBJ2-1; 12 positions agree with TRBD2. The clonotype comes from a female donor with multiple sclerosis, enrolled in a pregnancy study. Sample: CD4+ T cells from peripheral blood mononuclear cells, taken after pregnancy. The CDR3 loop is CASSGASGRALENEQFF. In nucleotides, the CDR3 is TGTGCCAGCAGCGGGGCTAGCGGGAGGGCCCTTGAAAATGAGCAGTTCTTC.